A single sample gave rise to the 18 T cell receptor beta chains below, sequenced in a study of cytomegalovirus exposure and HLA in healthy donors (dated by TCRdb to 2015 to 2018). Receptor libraries were prepared by the immunoSEQ multiplex PCR assay. In TCRdb, the immuneACCESS table is reduced to in-frame sequences with V and J assigned. These tables do not hold every clone; where another copy was compared, an unresolved V gene accounts for under half, and the others remain unexplained. This sample gives fewer than 250,000 clones in total; about nine tenths of them show up just once. Of the sample, 1.5% to 2.5% falls within the top ten clones. The sequenced sample was PBMCs. All receptors come from a woman aged 18-30 years in good health and CMV-seropositive.

V is TRBV6-4 and J is TRBJ2-1, with TRBD2 identical over 10 bases. The CDR3 runs to 14 residues. Germline assignment: CDR1 MRHNA and CDR2 SNTAGT. V shed 3 bases, J shed 4 bases, and the junction held 0 bases outside the gene matches. CDR3 in amino acids: CASSEAGGYNEQFF. CDR3 nucleotides: TGTGCCAGCAGTGAAGCGGGAGGGTACAATGAGCAGTTCTTC.

The chain combines TRBV30 with TRBJ2-7; 12 bases match TRBD1. The CDR3 contains 13 residues. V lost 5 bases and J lost 3; bases outside the gene matches: 2. Germline values: CDR1 GTSNPN, CDR2 SVGIG (reference sequence). CDR3 amino acids: CAWGTGGYYEQYF. Here the CDR3 DNA reads TGTGCCTGGGGGACAGGGGGCTACTACGAGCAGTACTTC.

The CDR3 sequence is CASSPTGHGSNQPQHF. CDR3 nucleotides: TGTGCCAGCAGCCCTACAGGTCATGGTAGCAATCAGCCCCAGCATTTT. The chain joins TRBV28 to TRBJ1-5, with D perhaps matching TRBD1 (5 bases). V lost 6 bases and J 0 bases, leaving 15 bases between the germline ends. Germline V gene lookup returns CDR1 MDHEN and CDR2 SYDVKM. The CDR3 sequence is 16 residues long.

V gene TRBV27 combines with J gene TRBJ2-1; 8 bases are a match to TRBD1. Trimming removed 5 bases from V and 7 bases from J; junction bases left unmatched: 13. CDR1 MNHEY and CDR2 SMNVEV come from the germline V gene (reference sequence). This CDR3 has 16 residues. CDR3 DNA: TGTGCCAGCAGTCCAAAGCGACAGGGGCGCAAGAATGAGCAGTTCTTC. This encodes CASSPKRQGRKNEQFF.

The chain carries TRBV2 and TRBJ2-1, with TRBD2 matching over 13 bases. The V gene end was trimmed by 5 bases and the J gene end by 9 bases; junction bases not matched to a gene: 4. Germline V CDR1 and CDR2: SNHLY, FYNNEI. CDR3 length: 14 amino acids. As DNA, the CDR3 is TGTGCCAGCAGTCGGACTAGCGGGAGCGGTGAGCAGTTCTTC. This translates into CASSRTSGSGEQFF.

This sequence joins TRBV27 and TRBJ1-5; the D is unclear. The CDR3 runs 14 residues. From germline, CDR1 is MNHEY and CDR2 SMNVEV (reference sequence). V was clipped by 2 bases and J by 10 bases, with 15 bases between them. CDR3 coding DNA: TGTGCCAGCAGTTTAACACAGACGTCTCCCCCCCAGCATTTT. This gives the protein CASSLTQTSPPQHF.

The table lists this clone with a few counts. The chain has TRBV6-4 and TRBJ2-3; 11 bases agree with TRBD2. The CDR3 runs 14 residues. CDR1 and CDR2 (germline): MRHNA, SNTAGT. V lost 2 bases, J lost 5 bases, and 0 bases stayed unmatched. The CDR3 region has the DNA TGTGCCAGCAGTGACGGACTAGCGGGAGATACGCAGTATTTT. It is translated as CASSDGLAGDTQYF.

This clone was detected only a few times. J is TRBJ2-7 and V is TRBV14, with a weak D call TRBD2 (5 bases). The V gene lost 5 bases and the J gene lost 5 bases, with 10 bases spanning the gap. CDR1 and CDR2 (germline): SGHDN, FVKESK. The CDR3 spans 12 residues. CDR3 sequence: CASSFGGDEQYF. Written as DNA, the CDR3 is TGTGCCAGCAGCTTCGGAGGTGACGAGCAGTACTTC.

The chain links TRBV27 to TRBJ2-7; 13 bases map to TRBD2. Trimming took 2 bases from V and 0 from J; bases not matched to a gene: 1. The CDR3 runs 16 residues. In germline, CDR1 is MNHEY, CDR2 SMNVEV (reference sequence). The CDR3 region has the DNA TGTGCCAGCAGTTTAAGGACTAGCGGGAGCTCCTACGAGCAGTACTTC. Its translation: CASSLRTSGSSYEQYF.

The V and J genes are TRBV4-1 and TRBJ1-2, with a possible D match to TRBD1 (6 bases). The V and J ends lost 0 bases and 2 bases respectively, with 13 bases between them. The length of the CDR3 is 16 residues. The V gene's germline CDR1 is MGHRA and CDR2 YSYEKL. The CDR3 spells CASSQDTTQGNYGYTF. The CDR3, as DNA: TGCGCCAGCAGCCAAGACACCACACAGGGCAACTATGGCTACACCTTC.

V is TRBV27 and J is TRBJ1-2; D possibly corresponds to TRBD1 (6 bases). Germline V CDR1 and CDR2: MNHEY, SMNVEV (reference sequence). CDR3 length: 15 residues. Trimming shortened V by 3 bases and J by 5 bases, and 16 bases separated the two germline ends. DNA for the CDR3: TGTGCCAGCAGTTTCTCACTCTTACAGGGTTATGGCTACACCTTC. This encodes CASSFSLLQGYGYTF.

The chain joins TRBV6-5 to TRBJ2-7; TRBD1 might be the D (7 bases). The V end was cut by 4 bases, the J end by 5 bases, with 15 bases between. This CDR3 spans 14 amino acids. Germline V gene sequence: CDR1 MNHEY, CDR2 SVGAGI. This CDR3 is CASSFRTGEDEQYF. CDR3 bases: TGTGCCAGCAGTTTCCGAACAGGGGAGGACGAGCAGTACTTC.

The V and J genes are TRBV6-5 and TRBJ1-2; 11 positions agree with TRBD1. Germline V CDR1 and CDR2: MNHEY, SVGAGI. The CDR3 has 14 amino acids. After removal of 2 bases from V and 8 bases from J, the junction contained 4 bases not matched to a gene. The CDR3 nucleotides read TGTGCCAGCAGTTACGGACAGGGGGCGAAGGGCTACACCTTC. Translated: CASSYGQGAKGYTF.

The CDR3 DNA follows: TGTGCCATCACCGGGGATGCGAACGAGCAGTACTTC. Its translation is CAITGDANEQYF. The chain links TRBV10-3 to TRBJ2-7, with D possibly TRBD2 on 5 matching bases. Between the trimmed V and J ends, which lost 7 bases and 5 bases, there was a span of 12 bases. Germline values: CDR1 ENHRY, CDR2 SYGVKD. The CDR3 spans 12 residues.

V usage is TRBV1 and J usage is TRBJ2-7; TRBD2 is the table's D call and was not checked against the DNA. TRBV1 is classified as a pseudogene. The CDR3 is 15 residues long. CDR3 sequence reads: CTSSQEEAMCYEQYF. Written as DNA, the CDR3 is TGCACCAGCAGCCAAGAAGAGGCTATGTGCTACGAGCAGTACTTC.

The chain is built from TRBV7-9 and TRBJ2-7; 9 positions agree with TRBD2. The CDR3 contains 16 residues. V was clipped by 8 bases and J by 1 base; unmatched bases: 12. The germline gives CDR1 SEHNR, CDR2 FQNEAQ (reference sequence). The CDR3 protein is CASETIGTSRSYEQYF. The CDR3, as DNA: TGTGCCAGCGAAACCATCGGGACTAGCAGATCCTACGAGCAGTACTTC.

The chain couples TRBV28 to TRBJ1-2; 8 bases are a match to TRBD1. V lost 5 bases to trimming and J lost 4 bases; unmatched junction nucleotides: 3. Germline CDR1 reads MDHEN; CDR2 reads SYDVKM. The CDR3 sequence is 13 residues long. DNA for the CDR3: TGTGCCAGCAGTCCAGGGGGCTCCTATGGCTACACCTTC. Translated: CASSPGGSYGYTF.

J is TRBJ2-1 and V is TRBV15; tentative D call: TRBD1 (6 bases). V dropped 6 bases and J dropped 3 bases, with 9 bases sitting between them. Germline V CDR1 and CDR2: LNHNV, YYDKDF (reference sequence). This CDR3 is 13 amino acids long. CDR3 DNA sequence: TGTGCCACCAGAGGGGACAACTACAATGAGCAGTTCTTC. This translates into CATRGDNYNEQFF.